Below, 21 T cell receptor beta chains from the same sample are listed, as sequenced in a study of T cells after yellow fever vaccination. TCRdb ran MiXCR on the 5' RACE reads and lists one entry per CDR3 protein. This sample yields 150,000 to 200,000 distinct CDR3 sequences, of which 9.5% to 11% are seen a single time; around 34% belongs to the top ten. Sequencing was performed on CD8+ T cells sorted from PBMCs, taken 15 days after the yellow fever booster vaccination. The receptors here all came from a man aged 18 to 29 who received the YFV17D yellow fever vaccine.

There are many counts of this clonotype. V and J are TRBV29-1 and TRBJ2-7; TRBD1 matches 8 bases. This CDR3 spans 12 amino acids. V lost 7 bases to trimming and J lost 4 bases; unmatched junction nucleotides: 6. Germline CDR1 SQVTM, CDR2 ANQGSEA. This CDR3 is CSARQGSYEQYF. CDR3 DNA sequence: TGCAGCGCTAGACAGGGGAGTTACGAGCAGTACTTC.

There are a few counts of this clonotype. V is TRBV20-1 and J is TRBJ2-3; 11 bases match TRBD2. Germline CDR1 and CDR2: DFQATT and SNEGSKA (reference sequence). V trimming: 5 bases; J trimming: 0 bases; junction bases outside the gene matches: 4. CDR3 length: 15 amino acids. The CDR3 region has the DNA TGCAGTGCTGGGACTAGCGGATATAGCACAGATACGCAGTATTTT. It codes for CSAGTSGYSTDTQYF.

CDR3 coding DNA: TGTGCCACCAGCAGAGGGGGGCAGGGAAGGCCCTACGAGCAGTACGTC. Translation: CATSRGGQGRPYEQYV. This chain joins TRBV15 and TRBJ2-7, with a tentative D call TRBD1 (6 bases). The CDR3 spans 16 residues. The V end lost 1 base, the J end lost 2 bases, and 15 bases lay between the germline ends. CDR1 and CDR2 (germline): LNHNV, YYDKDF (reference sequence).

The chain employs TRBV24-1 and TRBJ1-4; no clear D. The length of the CDR3 is 12 residues. V dropped 2 bases and J dropped 7 bases, with 4 bases sitting between them. The germline gives CDR1 KGHDR, CDR2 SFDVKD. In DNA form, the CDR3 reads TGTGCCACCAGTGATTCTTTTGAAAAACTGTTTTTT. Its translation: CATSDSFEKLFF.

In its sample, this clonotype is medium-sized. The rearrangement links TRBV20-1 to TRBJ2-2; 9 nucleotides line up with TRBD2. After removal of 4 bases from V and 6 bases from J, the junction contained 3 bases not matched to a gene. The CDR3 consists of 13 residues. The germline CDR1 and CDR2 sequences are DFQATT and SNEGSKA (reference sequence). The CDR3 DNA reads TGCAGTGCTAAGCGGGGGGACCCCGGGGAGCTGTTTTTT. Translated: CSAKRGDPGELFF.

V usage is TRBV5-4 and J usage is TRBJ2-1; 14 nucleotides agree with TRBD2. CDR3 length: 15 residues. The J segment lost 8 bases and the V segment lost 3 bases, leaving 4 bases of the junction unmatched. Germline V gives CDR1 SGHNT, CDR2 YYREEE (reference sequence). The chain's CDR3 is CASSWTSGGPYEQFF. In DNA form, the CDR3 reads TGTGCCAGCAGCTGGACTAGCGGGGGGCCTTATGAGCAGTTCTTC.

V is TRBV15 and J is TRBJ2-1; 7 bases map to TRBD2. Germline V lookup: CDR1 LNHNV, CDR2 YYDKDF (reference sequence). CDR3 length equals 16 residues. Losses at the gene ends were 1 base for V and 2 bases for J; bases not matched to a gene: 5. The CDR3 DNA is TGTGCCACCAGCAGAGTACAGCGGGGTGCCTACAATGAGCAGTTCTTC. Encoded protein: CATSRVQRGAYNEQFF.

The V gene is TRBV7-9, the J gene TRBJ2-3, with D unresolved. Germline lookup yields CDR1 SEHNR and CDR2 FQNEAQ (reference sequence). V dropped 5 bases and J dropped 2 bases, with 14 bases sitting between them. CDR3 length: 15 amino acids. The CDR3 loop is CASSRSDFSTDTQYF. CDR3 DNA: TGTGCCAGCAGCCGAAGTGACTTCTCCACAGATACGCAGTATTTT. Together with reference TRBV7-9 and TRBJ2-3, the CDR3 gives the full variable domain: DTGVSQNPRHKITKRGQNVTFRCDPISEHNRLYWYRQTLGQGPEFLTYFQNEAQLEKSRLLSDRFSAERPKGSFSTLEIQRTEQGDSAMYLCASSRSDFSTDTQYFGPGTRLTVL.

There are a few counts of this clonotype. V gene TRBV29-1 combines with J gene TRBJ1-5, with D possibly TRBD1 on 6 matching bases. The germline gives CDR1 SQVTM, CDR2 ANQGSEA. There are 13 residues in the CDR3. Trimming left V 4 bases short and J 5 bases short, with 12 bases between. The CDR3 is CSVGAGEYQPQHF. The DNA of the CDR3 is TGCAGCGTTGGAGCAGGGGAGTATCAGCCCCAGCATTTT.

V usage is TRBV4-1 and J usage is TRBJ2-3, with D unresolved. Trimming shortened V by 1 base and J by 7 bases, and 6 bases separated the two germline ends. Germline V lookup: CDR1 MGHRA, CDR2 YSYEKL. This CDR3 contains 12 residues. The CDR3 loop is CASSQGRNTQYF. In DNA, the CDR3 is TGCGCCAGCAGCCAAGGGCGTAATACGCAGTATTTT.

On this clonotype: A junction end diverges from the germline sequence, so it may reflect a read error. The chain employs TRBV19 and TRBJ2-7; TRBD2 aligns across 9 bases. This CDR3 region has 15 residues. In germline, CDR1 is LNHDA, CDR2 SQIVND (reference sequence). Here the CDR3 reads CASSIPGTSSHEQYF. The CDR3 nucleotides read TGTGCCAGTAGTATTCCTGGGACTAGCTCCCACGAGCAGTACTTC.

This chain links TRBV11-2 with TRBJ2-1, with a possible D match to TRBD1 (5 bases). The germline V gene encodes CDR1 SGHAT and CDR2 FQNNGV. The CDR3 spans 13 residues. The V and J ends lost 4 bases and 8 bases respectively, with 12 bases between them. As DNA, the CDR3 is TGTGCCAGCAGCTGGCTGGGGCACGATGAGCAGTTCTTC. This sequence encodes CASSWLGHDEQFF.

The CDR3 nucleotides read TGTGCCAGCAGTGAAGTTCCGAGAGACTACGAGCAGTACTTC. This encodes CASSEVPRDYEQYF. The chain couples TRBV6-1 to TRBJ2-7; D ambiguous. The CDR3 extends over 14 amino acids. The germline CDR1 and CDR2 sequences are MNHNS and SASEGT. Trimming stripped 1 base from V and 3 bases from J, with 10 bases between.

This clonotype was seen only a few times. The chain couples TRBV2 to TRBJ1-1; D remains unclear. V was trimmed by 3 bases and J by 1 base, leaving 12 bases between them. Germline CDR1 is SNHLY and CDR2 is FYNNEI. The CDR3 sequence is 15 residues long. CDR3 in amino acids: CASSDYRAGNTEAFF. DNA for the CDR3: TGTGCCAGCAGTGATTACAGAGCGGGGAACACTGAAGCTTTCTTT.

This clonotype turned up a few times. The rearrangement links TRBV29-1 to TRBJ2-4; weak D call: TRBD2 (7 bases). Germline assignment: CDR1 SQVTM and CDR2 ANQGSEA. CDR3 length: 15 residues. V was trimmed by 3 bases and J by 0 bases, leaving 12 bases between them. The CDR3 is CSVDGGRRAKNIQYF. DNA for the CDR3: TGCAGCGTTGACGGGGGGCGCCGAGCCAAAAACATTCAGTACTTC.

This clonotype was observed a few times. This rearrangement joins TRBV2 to TRBJ2-1; 8 bases align to TRBD2. The V segment lost 3 bases and the J segment 2 bases; nucleotides outside the gene matches: 3. Germline CDR1 reads SNHLY; CDR2 reads FYNNEI. This CDR3 has 15 residues. The CDR3 DNA sequence: TGTGCCAGCAGTGACGGCGGGGGGCCCTACAATGAGCAGTTCTTC. Protein product: CASSDGGGPYNEQFF.

This clonotype was detected a few times. The chain uses TRBV7-2 and TRBJ2-2; TRBD1 matches 9 bases. V gave up 3 bases and J gave up 9 bases; unmatched junction bases: 8. Germline V lookup: CDR1 SGHTA, CDR2 FQGNSA. CDR3 length: 15 residues. CDR3 in DNA: TGTGCCAGCAGCTTCCCGGGACAGGGAGTGAGGGAGCTGTTTTTT. Residues: CASSFPGQGVRELFF.

This clonotype has more than one count but fewer than ten. The rearrangement joins TRBV12-3 or TRBV12-4 to TRBJ2-3; TRBD1 agrees at 7 bases. The CDR3 runs to 16 residues. Trimming at V came to 3 bases and at J to 4 bases, leaving 10 bases not matched to a gene. The CDR3 loop is CASSFGPETGSDTQYF. The CDR3 DNA reads as TGTGCCAGCAGTTTCGGACCCGAGACAGGGTCAGATACGCAGTATTTT.

This chain joins TRBV7-9 and TRBJ2-3; D remains unclear. This CDR3 region has 12 residues. V dropped 4 bases and J dropped 4 bases, with 6 bases sitting between them. Germline V gene sequence: CDR1 SEHNR, CDR2 FQNEAQ (reference sequence). The DNA of the CDR3 is TGTGCCAGCAGCTCCTCTCCAGATACGCAGTATTTT. Translated: CASSSSPDTQYF.

The CDR3 loop reads CASSMGRPEAFF. The CDR3 DNA reads as TGTGCCAGTAGTATGGGGAGGCCTGAAGCTTTCTTT. The chain has TRBV19 and TRBJ1-1; D ambiguous. The germline CDR1 and CDR2 sequences are LNHDA and SQIVND (reference sequence). Deletions cut 3 bases from V and 6 bases from J, with 8 bases between. The CDR3 is made up of 12 amino acids. Full variable domain (rest looked up from reference TRBV19 and TRBJ1-1): DGGITQSPKYLFRKEGQNVTLSCEQNLNHDAMYWYRQDPGQGLRLIYYSQIVNDFQKGDIAEGYSVSREKKESFPLTVTSAQKNPTAFYLCASSMGRPEAFFGQGTRLTVV.

The chain joins TRBV14 to TRBJ2-1; D is undetermined. Looked up from germline, CDR1 is SGHDN and CDR2 is FVKESK. This CDR3 is built from 12 residues. Deletions cut 3 bases from V and 10 bases from J, with 10 bases between. In nucleotides, the CDR3 is TGTGCCAGCAGCCACGGGCGGTTGGAGCAGTTCTTC. It yields the protein CASSHGRLEQFF.